Sequencing of this T cell receptor (beta chain) was carried out in a study of blood T cell repertoires in COVID-19 (TCRdb year 2020). In the study overall: The collaborator samples originated in the United States, Italy and Spain and spanned the acute and convalescent phases of COVID-19. The repertoires were released in a freely available public database intended as a resource for research on the immune response to SARS-CoV-2. Where HLA class I and class II types were available, the types were taken from metadata supplied by the sample provider, not from assay-based typing. The dataset comprised deeply sampled blood TCRbeta repertoires from subjects exposed to, actively infected with, or recovered from COVID-19. The prospective study material was composed of cDNA or gDNA derived from T cells, B-cell-depleted T cells, or PBMCs. The samples were drawn from the first 160 participants of the ongoing ImmuneRACE study and from more than 1,000 subjects provided by 6 global collaborators. The sample metadata nearly always contained a de-identified subject ID, COVID-19 status, age in years and sex.

TCRbeta CDR3 regions were amplified from genomic DNA using the immunoSEQ Assay, a bias-controlled multiplex PCR. The authors processed their data as follows. Within the assay, amplification of reference gene primers was used to estimate how many nucleated cells each sample contained. To quantify the absolute abundance of each unique TCRbeta CDR3 rearrangement, sequence reads were collapsed and filtered. For each sample, productive Simpson clonality was calculated as the square root of Simpson's diversity index across productive rearrangements. The clones in this table, taken by TCRdb from immuneACCESS, are in-frame only. Not every clone is retained; where verified, under half of the shortfall comes from an unresolved V gene, and the cause of the rest is unknown. That table gives V, J and clone size, and the DNA gave D and trimming. Present in this sample are approximately 500,000 clones, about 89% of which were seen just once. The top ten clones comprise about 8.2% of the sample.

One collaborating source in Seattle enrolled patients during active infection and followed them longitudinally through the course of disease. Collaborating institutions collected whole blood in K2EDTA tubes following their own protocols. For TCRbeta analysis, collaborators shipped samples in one of three forms: frozen whole blood, isolated PBMCs, or DNA extracted from either of those sample types. General findings and caveats noted by the study authors: How much clinical and demographic metadata was included differed by source and by participant, and the metadata was provided uncurated.

V loses 0 bases at its end and J loses 6 bases; junction bases beyond the gene matches: 7. CDR3 length: 15 amino acids, cysteine to phenylalanine. Only CDR3 DNA is held: 45 bases, read in frame from base 1. CDR1 and CDR2 are read off the germline V gene as SGDLS and YYNGEE. Comment on this clone: The antigen it binds to is not known. Nothing much larger sits one base from this clone, and base qualities are not available.

Sequencing used peripheral blood. The clonotype originates from a woman aged 45-65 years with COVID-19, enrolled during active disease. The rearranged chain carries TRBV9 and TRBJ1-1; TRBD1 agrees with 8 junctional bases. This receptor carries the CDR3 CASSVGFRTGSEAFF. The bases are TGTGCCAGCAGCGTAGGTTTCAGGACAGGGTCTGAAGCTTTCTTT.